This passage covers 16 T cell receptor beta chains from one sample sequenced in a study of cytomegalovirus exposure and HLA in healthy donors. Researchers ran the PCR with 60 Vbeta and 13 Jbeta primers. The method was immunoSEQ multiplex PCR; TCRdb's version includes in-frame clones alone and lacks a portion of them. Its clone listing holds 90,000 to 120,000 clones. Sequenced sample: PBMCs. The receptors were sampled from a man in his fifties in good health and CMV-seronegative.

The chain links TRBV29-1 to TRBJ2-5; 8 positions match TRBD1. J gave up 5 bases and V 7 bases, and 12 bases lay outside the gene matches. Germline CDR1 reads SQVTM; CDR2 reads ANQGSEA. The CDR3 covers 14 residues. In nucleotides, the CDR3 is TGCAGCGCAACCGGGACAGGTGGGCGTGAGACCCAGTACTTC. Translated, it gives CSATGTGGRETQYF.

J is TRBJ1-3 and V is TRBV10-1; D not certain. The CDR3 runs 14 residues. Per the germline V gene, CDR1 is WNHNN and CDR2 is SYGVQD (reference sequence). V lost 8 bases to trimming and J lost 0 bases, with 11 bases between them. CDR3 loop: CASPGGFSGNTIYF. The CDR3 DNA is TGCGCCAGCCCTGGCGGCTTCTCTGGAAACACCATATATTTT.

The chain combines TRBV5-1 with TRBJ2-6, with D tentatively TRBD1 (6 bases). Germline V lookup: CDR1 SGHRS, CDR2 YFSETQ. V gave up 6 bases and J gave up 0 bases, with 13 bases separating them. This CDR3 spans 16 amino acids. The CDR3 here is CASTDSTASGANVLTF. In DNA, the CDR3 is TGCGCCAGCACGGACAGTACTGCCTCTGGGGCCAACGTCCTGACTTTC.

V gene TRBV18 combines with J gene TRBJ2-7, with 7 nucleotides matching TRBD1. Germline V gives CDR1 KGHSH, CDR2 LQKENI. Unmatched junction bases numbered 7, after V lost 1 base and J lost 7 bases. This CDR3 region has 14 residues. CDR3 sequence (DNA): TGTGCCAGCTCACCACTAGGACAGGCGCGAGAGCAGTACTTC. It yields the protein CASSPLGQAREQYF.

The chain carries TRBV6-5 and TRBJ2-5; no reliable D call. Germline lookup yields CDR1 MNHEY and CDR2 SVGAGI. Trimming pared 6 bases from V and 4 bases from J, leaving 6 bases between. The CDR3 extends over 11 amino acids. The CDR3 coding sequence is TGTGCCAGCAGGAACAGAGAGACCCAGTACTTC. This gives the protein CASRNRETQYF.

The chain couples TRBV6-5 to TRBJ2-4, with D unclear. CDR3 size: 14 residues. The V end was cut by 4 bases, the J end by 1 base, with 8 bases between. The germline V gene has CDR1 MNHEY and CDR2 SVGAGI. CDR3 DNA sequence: TGTGCCAGCAGTTCCCGTTTGGCCAAAAACATTCAGTACTTC. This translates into CASSSRLAKNIQYF.

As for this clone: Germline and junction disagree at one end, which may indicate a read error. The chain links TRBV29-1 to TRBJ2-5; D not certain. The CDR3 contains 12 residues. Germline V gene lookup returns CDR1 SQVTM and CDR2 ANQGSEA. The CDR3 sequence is CSVEEDQEAQYF. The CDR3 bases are TGCAGCGTTGAGGAAGATCAAGAGGCCCAGTACTTC.

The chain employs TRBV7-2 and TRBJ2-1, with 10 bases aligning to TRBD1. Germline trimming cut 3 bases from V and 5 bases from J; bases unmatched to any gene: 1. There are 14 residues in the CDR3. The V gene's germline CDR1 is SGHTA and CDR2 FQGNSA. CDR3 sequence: CASSLGQGNNEQFF. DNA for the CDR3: TGTGCCAGCAGCTTGGGACAGGGGAACAATGAGCAGTTCTTC.

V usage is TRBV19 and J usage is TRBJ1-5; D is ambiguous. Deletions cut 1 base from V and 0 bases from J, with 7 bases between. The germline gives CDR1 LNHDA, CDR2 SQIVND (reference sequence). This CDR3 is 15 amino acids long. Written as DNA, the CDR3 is TGTGCCAGTAGTATAGGATCGGGTAGCAATCAGCCCCAGCATTTT. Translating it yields CASSIGSGSNQPQHF.

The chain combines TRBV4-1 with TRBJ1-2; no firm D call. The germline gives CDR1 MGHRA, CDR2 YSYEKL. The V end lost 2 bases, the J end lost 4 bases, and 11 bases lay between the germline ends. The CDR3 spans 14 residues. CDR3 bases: TGCGCCAGCAGCCAACCTCAGACAAGCTATGGCTACACCTTC. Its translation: CASSQPQTSYGYTF.

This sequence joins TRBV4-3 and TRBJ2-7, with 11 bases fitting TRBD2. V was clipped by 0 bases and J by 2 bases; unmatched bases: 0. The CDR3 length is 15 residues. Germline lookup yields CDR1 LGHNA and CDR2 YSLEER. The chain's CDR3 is CASSQELAGAYEQYF. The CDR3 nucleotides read TGCGCCAGCAGCCAAGAACTAGCGGGGGCCTACGAGCAGTACTTC.

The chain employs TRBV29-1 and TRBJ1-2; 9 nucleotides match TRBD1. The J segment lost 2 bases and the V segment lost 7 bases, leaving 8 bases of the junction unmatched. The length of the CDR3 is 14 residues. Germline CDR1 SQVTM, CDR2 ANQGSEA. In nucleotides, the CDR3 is TGCAGCGCCGCGTTTGGGACAGGGAACTATGGCTACACCTTC. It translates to CSAAFGTGNYGYTF.

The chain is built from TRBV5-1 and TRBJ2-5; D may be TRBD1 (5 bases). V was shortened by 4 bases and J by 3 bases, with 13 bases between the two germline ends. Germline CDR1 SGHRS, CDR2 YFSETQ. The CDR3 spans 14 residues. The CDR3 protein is CASSPGRAEETQYF. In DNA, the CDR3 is TGCGCCAGCAGCCCGGGCAGGGCGGAAGAGACCCAGTACTTC.

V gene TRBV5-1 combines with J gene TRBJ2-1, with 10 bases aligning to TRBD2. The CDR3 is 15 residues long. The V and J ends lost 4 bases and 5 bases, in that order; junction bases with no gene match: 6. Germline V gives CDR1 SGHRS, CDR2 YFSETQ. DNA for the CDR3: TGCGCCAGCAGCGCTACTAGCGGGGCTGACAATGAGCAGTTCTTC. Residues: CASSATSGADNEQFF.

DNA for the CDR3: TGCGCCAGCAGCCGGGACTTGACCGCCTCCTATAATTCACCCCTCCACTTT. Translation gives CASSRDLTASYNSPLHF. The chain uses TRBV4-3 and TRBJ1-6; D might be TRBD1 (5 bases). The V gene lost 4 bases and the J gene lost 0 bases, with 13 bases spanning the gap. The germline V gene encodes CDR1 LGHNA and CDR2 YSLEER. The CDR3 is 17 amino acids.

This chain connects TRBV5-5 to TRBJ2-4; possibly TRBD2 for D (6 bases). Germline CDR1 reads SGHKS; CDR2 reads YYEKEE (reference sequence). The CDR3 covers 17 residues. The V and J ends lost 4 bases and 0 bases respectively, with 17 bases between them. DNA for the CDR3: TGTGCCAGCAGCCCCACACCGGGACTCTTAGCCAAAAACATTCAGTACTTC. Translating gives CASSPTPGLLAKNIQYF.